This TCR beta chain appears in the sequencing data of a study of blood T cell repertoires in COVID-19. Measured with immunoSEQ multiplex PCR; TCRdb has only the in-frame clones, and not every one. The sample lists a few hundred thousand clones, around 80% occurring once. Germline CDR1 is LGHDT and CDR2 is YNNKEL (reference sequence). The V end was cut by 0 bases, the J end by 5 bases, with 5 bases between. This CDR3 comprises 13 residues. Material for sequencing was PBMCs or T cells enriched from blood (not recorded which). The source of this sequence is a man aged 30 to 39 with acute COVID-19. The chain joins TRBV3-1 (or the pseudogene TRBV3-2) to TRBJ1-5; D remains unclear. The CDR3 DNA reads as TGTGCCAGCAGCCAAGACGAGGATCAGCCCCAGCATTTT. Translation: CASSQDEDQPQHF.